This T cell receptor beta chain was observed in a study of blood T cell repertoires in COVID-19. Study in general: Samples taken during acute and convalescent COVID-19 were collected in the United States, Italy and Spain. Sources were T cells, B-cell-depleted T cells, or PBMCs; the material itself was cDNA or gDNA.

Under the authors' procedure: Reference gene primers were amplified, and this amplification served to estimate nucleated cell counts. The assay was immunoSEQ multiplex PCR, and TCRdb's table has in-frame clones only and misses some. V and J calls and clone size are as listed in that table; D and trimming were resolved from the DNA. The table lists fewer than 85,000 clones, more than 60% of them singletons. This clonotype was obtained from a man aged 55 to 70 with acute or convalescent COVID-19. The sequenced sample consisted of peripheral blood.

The CDR3 sequence: CASSLGGPGGYTF. The CDR3 DNA reads TGTGCCAGCAGTTTGGGGGGGCCGGGGGGCTACACCTTC. The genes are TRBV12-3 or TRBV12-4 and TRBJ1-2, with D possibly matching TRBD1 (6 bases). Trimming removed 3 bases from V and 8 bases from J, with 13 bases in between. The CDR3 extends over 13 amino acids.